The following is a T cell receptor beta chain sequence with its context. Its antigen remains unidentified. The sample belongs to a study of post-analysis software for immune sequencing data. Study-level findings and limits: Compared with controls, patients had more of five or six TRBV segments, including TRBV5-6, TRBV5-1 and TRBV20-1.

Sequencing libraries made from TCR beta cDNA carried unique molecular identifiers. One entry per CDR3 protein results from TCRdb running MiXCR on the PCR reads. The sample has about 770,000 distinct CDR3 sequences, more than 45% seen once. Germline-derived CDR1 and CDR2 are SGHVS and FQNEAQ. The V end was cut by 2 bases, the J end by 9 bases, with 17 bases between. The CDR3 extends over 15 amino acids. Material: blood. This sequence was found in a girl between 5 and 17 years old with multiple sclerosis. The rearrangement joins TRBV7-8 to TRBJ1-5; the D gene is possibly TRBD1 (5 bases). The chain's CDR3 is CASSLLRTSIRPQHF. For the CDR3, the DNA is TGTGCCAGCAGCTTACTCAGGACATCAATTCGGCCCCAGCATTTT. The full variable domain, its missing parts supplied by reference TRBV7-8 and TRBJ1-5, is GAGVSQSPRYKVAKRGQDVALRCDPISGHVSLFWYQQALGQGPEFLTYFQNEAQLDKSGLPSDRFFAERPEGSVSTLKIQRTQQEDSAVYLCASSLLRTSIRPQHFGDGTRLSIL.